Presented here are 13 T cell receptor beta chains from one specimen sequenced in a study of beta chain features in type 1 diabetes. Since all of the isolated RNA was reverse transcribed, expressed TCRB transcripts were what got sequenced. Assay: immunoSEQ multiplex PCR; the TCRdb copy retains only in-frame clones and omits some. The sample gives under 300,000 clones, around a quarter of which show up once; more than 3% is in the top ten. Material for sequencing was central memory CD4+ T cells from blood. These receptors were obtained from a man aged 25 to 40 in good health.

J is TRBJ1-4 and V is TRBV2, with TRBD1 as a possible D gene (6 bases). CDR1 is SNHLY and CDR2 is FYNNEI in the germline V gene. The length of the CDR3 is 15 residues. The V end lost 5 bases, the J end lost 2 bases, and 12 bases lay between the germline ends. In DNA, the CDR3 is TGTGCCAGCAGTCCACGACAGGCGACTAATGAAAAACTGTTTTTT. Translating gives CASSPRQATNEKLFF.

The rearrangement uses TRBV10-3 and TRBJ1-2; 11 nucleotides line up with TRBD1. Trimming took 4 bases from V and 8 from J; bases not matched to a gene: 15. Germline V gene sequence: CDR1 ENHRY, CDR2 SYGVKD. The CDR3 totals 17 residues. The CDR3, as DNA: TGTGCCATCAGTGGGGAGCTGGACAGGGGGCAGGAGGAAGGCTACACCTTC. Encoded protein: CAISGELDRGQEEGYTF.

This clone was observed at least ten times. The chain has TRBV11-2 and TRBJ2-1; D call uncertain. There are 15 residues in the CDR3. Germline V gives CDR1 SGHAT, CDR2 FQNNGV. Trimming cost V 2 bases and J 2 bases, with 10 bases left between them. DNA of the CDR3: TGTGCCAGCAGCTTACGTGGGAACACCTACAATGAGCAGTTCTTC. It translates to CASSLRGNTYNEQFF.

The CDR3 region has the DNA TGTGCCTGGATGGGACAATCGAACACTGAAGCTTTCTTT. Translation: CAWMGQSNTEAFF. This chain connects TRBV30 to TRBJ1-1; perhaps TRBD1 as D (6 bases). Germline V gene lookup returns CDR1 GTSNPN and CDR2 SVGIG (reference sequence). The V end was cut by 4 bases, the J end by 1 base, with 10 bases between. The CDR3 has 13 residues.

This clone has only a few counts. J is TRBJ2-5 and V is TRBV30, with 7 bases fitting TRBD1. The CDR3 has 13 residues. The V gene end was trimmed by 4 bases and the J gene end by 2 bases; junction bases not matched to a gene: 4. Per the germline V gene, CDR1 is GTSNPN and CDR2 is SVGIG (reference sequence). The CDR3 nucleotides are TGTGCCTGGAACCCAGGGGGTCAAGAGACCCAGTACTTC. Translation: CAWNPGGQETQYF.

The V gene is TRBV4-1, the J gene TRBJ1-5, with D maybe TRBD1 (5 bases). The V end lost 0 bases, the J end lost 7 bases, and 7 bases lay between the germline ends. Germline CDR1 reads MGHRA; CDR2 reads YSYEKL. CDR3 length: 13 amino acids. Here the CDR3 DNA reads TGCGCCAGCAGCCAAGAGTGGGGCCAGCCCCAGCATTTT. This gives the protein CASSQEWGQPQHF.

This clone was detected ten times or more. This sequence joins TRBV15 and TRBJ1-1; 8 nucleotides line up with TRBD1. CDR3 size: 15 residues. Germline V lookup: CDR1 LNHNV, CDR2 YYDKDF (reference sequence). V trimming: 6 bases; J trimming: 1 base; junction bases outside the gene matches: 7. This CDR3 reads CATSSGGQWNTEAFF. The CDR3 DNA follows: TGTGCCACCAGTTCAGGGGGCCAGTGGAACACTGAAGCTTTCTTT.

This clone was picked up a small number of times. The rearrangement links TRBV7-2 to TRBJ2-7; 8 bases are a match to TRBD1. There are 12 residues in the CDR3. V was clipped by 1 base and J by 9 bases; unmatched bases: 2. Germline V lookup: CDR1 SGHTA, CDR2 FQGNSA. The CDR3 here is CASSLDGQGQYF. For the CDR3, the DNA is TGTGCCAGCAGCTTAGACGGACAGGGGCAGTACTTC.

The chain carries TRBV11-2 and TRBJ2-5, with D possibly matching TRBD2 (5 bases). Germline lookup yields CDR1 SGHAT and CDR2 FQNNGV. V was clipped by 2 bases and J by 4 bases, with 17 bases between them. The CDR3 contains 16 residues. CDR3 nucleotides: TGTGCCAGCAGCTTATTCTTAATGGGCGGAGGAGAGACCCAGTACTTC. The encoded protein is CASSLFLMGGGETQYF.

This clone was detected only a few times. This rearrangement joins TRBV13 to TRBJ2-1; D call uncertain. CDR1 is PRHDT, CDR2 FYEKMQ, per germline (reference sequence). The V end was cut by 6 bases, the J end by 4 bases, with 10 bases between. This CDR3 comprises 13 residues. Written as DNA, the CDR3 is TGTGCCAGCAGTTTAAACAGATACAATGAGCAGTTCTTC. Translation: CASSLNRYNEQFF.

This clone was seen a few times. The chain has TRBV7-9 and TRBJ2-3; 8 positions agree with TRBD1. In germline, CDR1 is SEHNR, CDR2 FQNEAQ (reference sequence). The CDR3 contains 15 residues. V lost 3 bases to trimming and J lost 6 bases; unmatched junction nucleotides: 8. The CDR3: CASSLGQGALDTQYF. The CDR3 DNA reads TGTGCCAGCAGCTTGGGGCAGGGGGCGTTGGATACGCAGTATTTT.

This clone has more than one count but fewer than ten. The V call is TRBV9, the J call TRBJ2-1, with D unresolved. This CDR3 contains 15 residues. The germline CDR1 and CDR2 sequences are SGDLS and YYNGEE. V lost 3 bases, J lost 3 bases, and 13 bases lay in between. In DNA, the CDR3 is TGTGCCAGCAGCGCCGGAAATCCCAACTACAATGAGCAGTTCTTC. Its protein is CASSAGNPNYNEQFF.

The rearrangement links TRBV30 to TRBJ1-5; 8 bases fit TRBD1. The ends lost 3 bases at V and 6 bases at J; junction bases unmatched: 7. The CDR3 has 14 residues. Looked up from germline, CDR1 is GTSNPN and CDR2 is SVGIG (reference sequence). CDR3 DNA: TGTGCCTGGAGGGGGACAGGTCGGAGTCAGCCCCAGCATTTT. Its protein product is CAWRGTGRSQPQHF. Drawing the rest from reference TRBV30 and TRBJ1-5, the complete variable domain is SQTIHQWPATLVQPVGSPLSLECTVEGTSNPNLYWYRQAAGRGLQLLFYSVGIGQISSEVPQNLSASRPQDRQFILSSKKLLLSDSGFYLCAWRGTGRSQPQHFGDGTRLSIL.